This T cell receptor (beta chain) comes out of a study of T cell repertoires in cytomegalovirus infection. At the level of the study: Through public TCR beta signatures, both CMV infection and matching HLA type were indicated. Whole-study findings and limits: HLA-C-restricted CMV clonotypes gave the most frequent clonotype in two of eight donors.

This clonotype was seen a few times. Its antigen is not identified. The CDR3 extends over 15 amino acids. Germline values: CDR1 MNHNY, CDR2 SVGAGI (reference sequence). V was clipped by 7 bases and J by 3 bases, with 15 bases between them. One entry per CDR3 protein results from TCRdb running MiXCR on the reads. Here the sample spans around 800,000 distinct CDR3 sequences, around a third being singletons. The sequence derives from a human donor in good health (CMV status not recorded). Some clones in this sample may be carry-over from other donors' samples. The chain combines TRBV6-6 with TRBJ2-2; maybe TRBD2 (6 bases). The specimen was cultured CD8+ T cells from PBMCs, collected from culture after CMV antigen stimulation. CDR3 in DNA: TGTGCCAGCACTCTCGGGACTGAGTACACCGGGGAGCTGTTTTTT. It encodes CASTLGTEYTGELFF.